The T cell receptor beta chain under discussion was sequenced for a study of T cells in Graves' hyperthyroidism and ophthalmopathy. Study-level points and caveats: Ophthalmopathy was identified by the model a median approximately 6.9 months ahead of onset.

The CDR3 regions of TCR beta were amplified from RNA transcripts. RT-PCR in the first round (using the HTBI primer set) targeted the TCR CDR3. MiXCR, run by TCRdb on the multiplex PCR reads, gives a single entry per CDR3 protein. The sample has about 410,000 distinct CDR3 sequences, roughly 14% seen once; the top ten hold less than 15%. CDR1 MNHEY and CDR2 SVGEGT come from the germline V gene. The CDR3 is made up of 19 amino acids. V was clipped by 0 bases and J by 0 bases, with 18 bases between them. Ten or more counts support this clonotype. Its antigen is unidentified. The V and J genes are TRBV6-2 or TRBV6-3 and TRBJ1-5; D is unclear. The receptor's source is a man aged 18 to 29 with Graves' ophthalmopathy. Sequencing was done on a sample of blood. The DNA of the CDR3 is TGTGCCAGCAGTTACTCGAATCGACACGGGCGGTATAGCAATCAGCCCCAGCATTTT. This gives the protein CASSYSNRHGRYSNQPQHF.